The 9 T cell receptor beta chains in this list originate from one sample, sequenced in a study of blood T cell repertoires in COVID-19. Clones were sequenced by immunoSEQ multiplex PCR, and TCRdb holds only the in-frame ones, with some missing. The sample yields approximately 110,000 clones, around 89% seen once. The sequencing input was peripheral blood. These receptors were obtained from a woman at least 80 years old with acute or convalescent COVID-19.

CDR3 DNA: TGTGCCAGCAGTGACTCAACAGGACCCAAGAGCTCTGGAAACACCATATATTTT. Translation gives CASSDSTGPKSSGNTIYF. The chain is built from TRBV6-4 and TRBJ1-3; weak D call: TRBD1 (5 bases). The CDR3 sequence is 18 residues long. V was shortened by 0 bases and J by 0 bases, with 15 bases between the two germline ends. CDR1 and CDR2 from the germline V gene are MRHNA and SNTAGT.

DNA for the CDR3: TGTGCCAGCAGACTAGCGGGGGGCCTAAATACGCAGTATTTT. It is translated as CASRLAGGLNTQYF. This chain links TRBV6-6 with TRBJ2-3, with 12 bases fitting TRBD2. Germline V lookup: CDR1 MNHNY, CDR2 SVGAGI (reference sequence). This CDR3 spans 14 amino acids. Unmatched junction bases numbered 5, after V lost 6 bases and J lost 7 bases.

The V gene is TRBV25-1, the J gene TRBJ2-1, with 9 nucleotides matching TRBD2. Germline V gene lookup returns CDR1 MGHDK and CDR2 SYGVNS. With V trimmed by 3 bases and J by 12 bases, 9 bases remained unmatched. This CDR3 comprises 14 residues. CDR3 in DNA: TGTGCCAGCAGTGACTCTAGCGGGGTACCAGTGCAGTTCTTC. This translates into CASSDSSGVPVQFF.

The CDR3 coding sequence is TGTGCCATCAGTGAGTCAGCCGGGGGGTCAAATCAGCCCCAGCATTTT. Encoded protein: CAISESAGGSNQPQHF. V and J are TRBV10-3 and TRBJ1-5; possible D gene TRBD1, 5 bases. The CDR3 consists of 16 residues. Trimming took 0 bases from V and 4 from J, leaving 13 bases between them. Germline CDR1 is ENHRY and CDR2 is SYGVKD.

The chain combines TRBV19 with TRBJ2-7; TRBD1 agrees at 10 bases. Losses at the gene ends were 3 bases for V and 5 bases for J; bases not matched to a gene: 10. CDR1 is LNHDA and CDR2 is SQIVND in the germline V gene (reference sequence). The CDR3 has 16 residues. This chain's CDR3 is CASSIPDRGRGDEQYF. The CDR3 DNA is TGTGCCAGTAGTATCCCTGACAGGGGGCGAGGAGACGAGCAGTACTTC.

The chain employs TRBV6-5 and TRBJ1-4; unclear D gene. The CDR3 totals 15 residues. The V gene's germline CDR1 is MNHEY and CDR2 SVGAGI. Between the trimmed V and J ends, which lost 0 bases and 5 bases, there was a span of 10 bases. For the CDR3, the DNA is TGTGCCAGCAGTTACTCGGTTCTTCTAAATGAAAAACTGTTTTTT. Encoded protein: CASSYSVLLNEKLFF.

The chain joins TRBV6-5 to TRBJ1-6; D call uncertain. Per germline, CDR1 MNHEY and CDR2 SVGAGI. V gave up 2 bases and J gave up 10 bases, with 15 bases separating them. The CDR3 is 15 amino acids. In DNA form, the CDR3 reads TGTGCCAGCAGTTACGGCCTTCCAGCGCGGTCACCCCTCCACTTT. Its translation is CASSYGLPARSPLHF.

This rearrangement joins TRBV7-2 to TRBJ2-7, with 8 positions matching TRBD1. Germline V gene data show CDR1 as SGHTA and CDR2 as FQGNSA. The J segment lost 4 bases and the V segment lost 5 bases, leaving 7 bases of the junction unmatched. The CDR3 loop spans 14 amino acids. CDR3 residues: CASSAGQGAYEQYF. CDR3 nucleotides: TGTGCCAGCAGCGCCGGACAGGGCGCTTACGAGCAGTACTTC.

As to this clone: Other DNA sequences in this specimen translate into the identical CDR3. This rearrangement joins TRBV19 to TRBJ2-7; possible D gene TRBD1, 6 bases. V dropped 6 bases and J dropped 0 bases, with 9 bases sitting between them. The CDR3 is 13 residues long. Germline V lookup: CDR1 LNHDA, CDR2 SQIVND (reference sequence). The CDR3 loop reads CASSRDNSYEQYF. The CDR3 DNA sequence: TGTGCCAGTAGCCGGGACAACTCCTACGAGCAGTACTTC.